What follows are 3 T cell receptor beta chains derived from one specimen sequenced in a study of PD-1 blockade in mismatch repair-deficient tumors. This table comes from immunoSEQ multiplex PCR, and its TCRdb copy is limited to in-frame clones, with some not included. The sample consists of about 38,000 clones, more than 75% of them appearing once. Sample: peripheral blood, taken 4 weeks after starting pembrolizumab. These receptors all come from an adult with mismatch repair-deficient cancer.

The V call is TRBV7-2, the J call TRBJ1-3; no clear D gene. The V end lost 5 bases, the J end lost 0 bases, and 8 bases lay between the germline ends. The CDR3 has 14 amino acids. Germline values: CDR1 SGHTA, CDR2 FQGNSA. The CDR3: CASSLSTSGNTIYF. As DNA, the CDR3 is TGTGCCAGCAGCCTCTCGACCTCTGGAAACACCATATATTTT.

The J gene is TRBJ1-2, the V gene TRBV7-9; 12 bases fit TRBD1. Germline lookup yields CDR1 SEHNR and CDR2 FQNEAQ (reference sequence). CDR3 size: 16 residues. V shed 3 bases and J 4 bases; nucleotides not matched to a gene: 6. The DNA for the CDR3 is TGTGCCAGCAGCTTCTGGGACAGGGGGCGATTCTATGGCTACACCTTC. Translating it yields CASSFWDRGRFYGYTF.

This clone was observed a handful of times. The V and J genes are TRBV28 and TRBJ1-1, with a tentative D call TRBD1 (6 bases). The CDR3 has 15 residues. The V and J ends lost 5 bases and 0 bases respectively, with 13 bases between them. Germline V lookup: CDR1 MDHEN, CDR2 SYDVKM. The CDR3, as DNA: TGTGCCAGCAGTACCCTGACAGGAGTGAACACTGAAGCTTTCTTT. This encodes CASSTLTGVNTEAFF.